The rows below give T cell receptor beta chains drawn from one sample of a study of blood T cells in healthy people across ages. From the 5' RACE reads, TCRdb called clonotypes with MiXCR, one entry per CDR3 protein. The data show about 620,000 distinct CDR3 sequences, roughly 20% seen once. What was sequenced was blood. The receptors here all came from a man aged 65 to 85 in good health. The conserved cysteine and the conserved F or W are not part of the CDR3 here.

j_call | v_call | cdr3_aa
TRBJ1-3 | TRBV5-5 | ASSLDFPGSGNTIY
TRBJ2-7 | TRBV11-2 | ASSLREGGFSYEQY
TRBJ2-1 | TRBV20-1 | SAQSGRGYNEQF
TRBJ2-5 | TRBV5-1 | ASSLDATSSGETQY
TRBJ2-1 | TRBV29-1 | SVERGIRDEQF
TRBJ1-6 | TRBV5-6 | ASSKDRQSSPLH
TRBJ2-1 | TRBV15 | ATSRSAEIYNEQF
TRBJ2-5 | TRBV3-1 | ASSRDPWGGIETQY
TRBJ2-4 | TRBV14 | ASSQSLVNENIQY
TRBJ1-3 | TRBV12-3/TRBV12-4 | AGSDLSGNTIY
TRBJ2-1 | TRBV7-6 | ASSSTTATGRNEQF
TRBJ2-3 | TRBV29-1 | SVGGPIIPTDTQY
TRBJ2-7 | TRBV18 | ASSPSRGAYEQY
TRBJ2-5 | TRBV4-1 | ASRSDRPETQY
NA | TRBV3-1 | ASSATKGEQY
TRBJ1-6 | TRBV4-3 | ASSHQLGQGAVNSPLH
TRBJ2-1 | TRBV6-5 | ASSYSAEQF
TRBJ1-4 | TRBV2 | ARSDVGNEKLF
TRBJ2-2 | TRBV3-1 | ASSQGTENTGELF
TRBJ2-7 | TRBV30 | AWSDRGAYEQY
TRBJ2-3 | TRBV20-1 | SARVGLAGVRGTDTQY
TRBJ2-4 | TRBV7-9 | ASSLDPGPEDIQY
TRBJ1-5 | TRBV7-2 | ASSLTGANQPQH
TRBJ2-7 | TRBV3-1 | ASSARPGQGTYEQY
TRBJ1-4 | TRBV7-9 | ASSATGGTNEKLF
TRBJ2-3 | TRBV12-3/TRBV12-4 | ASRRGIITDTQY
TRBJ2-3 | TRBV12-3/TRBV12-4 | ASTPSRRDTQY
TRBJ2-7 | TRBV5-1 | ASSFRTGTSGVYEQY
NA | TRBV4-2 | ASSRPGQGVHEQY
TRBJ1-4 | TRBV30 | AWSGSVSGAGEKLF
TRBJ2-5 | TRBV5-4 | ASSISGRGETQY
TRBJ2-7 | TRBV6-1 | ASSESYEQY
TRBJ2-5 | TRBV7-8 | ASRTREGEETQY
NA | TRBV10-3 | AISEDRGSSYEQY
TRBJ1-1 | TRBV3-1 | ASSQGRMNTEAF
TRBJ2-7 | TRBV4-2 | ASSQETSGNYEQY
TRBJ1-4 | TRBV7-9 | ASSQGGVLNEKLF
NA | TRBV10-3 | AIRVAEDRGSEQY
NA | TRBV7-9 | ASSDGDRPYEQY
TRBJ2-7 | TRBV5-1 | ASSPVAQEAQY
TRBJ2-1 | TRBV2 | ASRDLTSGSYNEQF
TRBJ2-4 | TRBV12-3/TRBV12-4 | ASSSWTGKSKNIQY
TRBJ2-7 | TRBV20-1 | SASWTGASYEQY
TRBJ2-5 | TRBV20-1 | SASLMTGRETQY
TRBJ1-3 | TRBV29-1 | SVEKGRSGNTIY
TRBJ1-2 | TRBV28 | ASSLYGYGYT
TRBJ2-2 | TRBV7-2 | ASSLMSSSGRNTGELF
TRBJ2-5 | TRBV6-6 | ASRHGRTQETQY
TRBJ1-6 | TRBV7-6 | ASSLGQGFASYNSPLH
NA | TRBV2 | ASKGRSYEQY
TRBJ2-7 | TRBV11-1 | ASSLAAGGAYEQY
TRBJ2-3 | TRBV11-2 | ASSLFLVSTDTQY